These 31 T cell receptor beta chains came from one sample sequenced in a study of T cells in Graves' hyperthyroidism and ophthalmopathy. Amplification of TCR beta CDR3 regions was performed using RNA transcripts as template. In the first-round RT-PCR of the TCR CDR3, the HTBI primer set was used. TCRdb analysed the multiplex PCR reads with MiXCR anew, one entry per CDR3 protein. In the table there are hundreds of thousands of distinct CDR3 sequences, over 35% of which are singletons. Sequenced input: blood. Receptors originate from a man between 18 and 35 years old with Graves' hyperthyroidism.

J is TRBJ2-7 and V is TRBV12-3 or TRBV12-4; D is unclear. This CDR3 has 16 amino acids. V was cut by 5 bases and J by 2 bases, with 19 bases left in between. CDR3 sequence reads: CASSPGSRLVAYEQYF. CDR3 nucleotides: TGTGCCAGCAGTCCTGGGTCCCGCTTAGTGGCCTACGAGCAGTACTTC.

V is TRBV12-3 or TRBV12-4 and J is TRBJ1-1, with 7 nucleotides matching TRBD1. The CDR3 runs to 14 residues. V was clipped by 6 bases and J by 4 bases; unmatched bases: 8. For the CDR3, the DNA is TGTGCCAGCAGGGAGCGGGACAGATTCACTGAAGCTTTCTTT. This gives the protein CASRERDRFTEAFF.

V and J are TRBV25-1 and TRBJ1-1, with TRBD1 identical over 8 bases. V was pared by 7 bases and J by 5 bases, with 9 bases of the junction left unmatched. CDR3 size: 14 residues. Germline V gene sequence: CDR1 MGHDK, CDR2 SYGVNS. The CDR3 region is CASKRTGRTTEAFF. The CDR3, as DNA: TGTGCCAGCAAGCGGACAGGGAGGACAACTGAAGCTTTCTTT.

Note on this clonotype: This may stem from a read error, because a much larger clone lies one nucleotide away. V and J are TRBV5-5 and TRBJ1-3; D is unclear. V lost 10 bases and J 8 bases, leaving 13 bases between the germline ends. This CDR3 has 11 residues. Germline-derived CDR1 and CDR2 are SGHKS and YYEKEE (reference sequence). DNA of the CDR3: TGTGCCGGCATTGAGGGATACACCATATATTTT. Translated, it gives CAGIEGYTIYF.

This clonotype was recorded at least ten times. For the CDR3, the DNA is TGTGCCAGCAGCCTGACGACTCAAAGCTCTGGGGCCAACGTCCTGACTTTC. Translated: CASSLTTQSSGANVLTF. The V and J genes are TRBV7-2 and TRBJ2-6; D not resolved. In germline, CDR1 is SGHTA, CDR2 FQGNSA. V was clipped by 5 bases and J by 0 bases, with 14 bases between them. This CDR3 spans 17 amino acids.

On this clonotype itself: A read error is likely here: a far larger clone is one base away. The V and J genes are TRBV10-3 and TRBJ1-5; 7 nucleotides line up with TRBD1. V shed 10 bases, J shed 6 bases, and the junction held 6 bases outside the gene matches. This CDR3 spans 12 amino acids. Germline-derived CDR1 and CDR2 are ENHRY and SYGVKD. CDR3 amino acids: CATGPGGQPQHF. The CDR3 DNA sequence: TGTGCCACCGGGCCAGGGGGTCAGCCCCAGCATTTT.

As for this clonotype: A much larger clone differs by one base, so this may be a read error. This sequence joins TRBV15 and TRBJ2-5, with D uncertain. Germline CDR1 is LNHNV and CDR2 is YYDKDF (reference sequence). The CDR3 length is 13 residues. This CDR3 reads CAARLGHQETQYF. CDR3 DNA sequence: TGTGCCGCCAGGCTAGGGCACCAAGAGACCCAGTACTTC. Combining the CDR3 with reference TRBV15 and TRBJ2-5 gives the whole variable domain DAMVIQNPRYQVTQFGKPVTLSCSQTLNHNVMYWYQQKSSQAPKLLFHYYDKDFNNEADTPDNFQSRRPNTSFCFLDIRSPGLGDTAMYLCAARLGHQETQYFGPGTRLLVL.

This clonotype appeared once. The rearrangement uses TRBV6-6 and TRBJ1-1; no clear D. V dropped 8 bases and J dropped 8 bases, with 15 bases sitting between them. Germline V gene lookup returns CDR1 MNHNY and CDR2 SVGAGI (reference sequence). CDR3 length: 12 residues. The CDR3 sequence: CASPEKGFEAFF. The CDR3 bases are TGTGCCAGCCCCGAGAAGGGCTTCGAAGCTTTCTTT.

The chain recombines TRBV10-3 with TRBJ1-4; D gene uncertain. The germline V gene has CDR1 ENHRY and CDR2 SYGVKD. V was trimmed by 8 bases and J by 11 bases, leaving 15 bases between them. This CDR3 contains 12 residues. This CDR3 is CAIAATEEKLFF. Here the CDR3 DNA reads TGTGCCATCGCCGCGACGGAAGAGAAACTGTTTTTT.

This clonotype came up a few times. The rearrangement uses TRBV12-5 and TRBJ2-2, with TRBD2 identical over 9 bases. V shed 3 bases and J 5 bases; nucleotides not matched to a gene: 1. Germline loops: CDR1 LGHNT, CDR2 FRNRAP. The CDR3 runs to 14 residues. CDR3 sequence (DNA): TGTGCTAGTGGTTTAGCGGGAGGAACCGGGGAGCTGTTTTTT. Its translation: CASGLAGGTGELFF.

This clonotype showed up just a few times. The chain is built from TRBV7-2 and TRBJ2-5; 8 positions match TRBD1. V lost 3 bases, J lost 3 bases, and 6 bases stayed unmatched. The germline V gene has CDR1 SGHTA and CDR2 FQGNSA. The CDR3 has 15 residues. CDR3 bases: TGTGCCAGCAGCTTTCCGGGACAGGCGAAAGAGACCCAGTACTTC. Encoded protein: CASSFPGQAKETQYF.

V gene TRBV13 combines with J gene TRBJ1-1; 7 bases are shared with TRBD1. Per the germline V gene, CDR1 is PRHDT and CDR2 is FYEKMQ (reference sequence). The CDR3 length is 16 residues. The junction had 7 bases not matched to a gene; V was cut back by 0 bases and J by 3 bases. The CDR3 DNA is TGTGCCAGCAGCTTAGGCGACACAGGGGTCTACACTGAAGCTTTCTTT. Protein sequence: CASSLGDTGVYTEAFF.

This clonotype was found a few times. This rearrangement joins TRBV11-2 to TRBJ2-7; 8 bases line up with TRBD1. Germline V lookup: CDR1 SGHAT, CDR2 FQNNGV. The CDR3 sequence is 14 residues long. V was pared by 1 base and J by 12 bases, with 11 bases of the junction left unmatched. The CDR3 DNA follows: TGTGCCAGCAGCTTAGGCTTCCGGGACAGGTCTCTGTACTTC. It yields the protein CASSLGFRDRSLYF.

There are many counts of this clonotype. The genes are TRBV20-1 and TRBJ1-6, with D tentatively TRBD1 (5 bases). Between the trimmed V and J ends, which lost 5 bases and 9 bases, there was a span of 17 bases. This CDR3 is 14 amino acids long. Germline V gives CDR1 DFQATT, CDR2 SNEGSKA (reference sequence). CDR3 protein: CSARDGTGVSPLHF. The CDR3 DNA reads TGCAGTGCTCGTGACGGGACCGGTGTTTCACCCCTCCACTTT.

This clonotype has only one observation. The CDR3 loop is CASSSGGVAKLFF. The CDR3 DNA reads as TGTGCCAGCAGTTCAGGGGGGGTTGCAAAACTGTTTTTT. The chain uses TRBV7-8 and TRBJ1-4; 7 bases line up with TRBD1. V lost 6 bases and J lost 10; bases outside the gene matches: 8. The CDR3 has 13 amino acids. Germline V gives CDR1 SGHVS, CDR2 FQNEAQ.

Ten or more counts support this clonotype. The chain couples TRBV20-1 to TRBJ1-1, with D possibly TRBD1 on 5 matching bases. Looked up from germline, CDR1 is DFQATT and CDR2 is SNEGSKA (reference sequence). The ends were cut back, 4 bases at V and 1 base at J, with 13 bases in the middle. The CDR3 sequence is 14 residues long. CDR3: CSATIRGENTEAFF. The CDR3 bases are TGCAGTGCTACCATCCGGGGGGAGAACACTGAAGCTTTCTTT.

This clonotype was seen a few times. V is TRBV6-1 and J is TRBJ1-2; 7 bases align to TRBD1. The CDR3 runs 14 residues. Per the germline V gene, CDR1 is MNHNS and CDR2 is SASEGT. The V gene end was trimmed by 6 bases and the J gene end by 7 bases; junction bases not matched to a gene: 11. The CDR3 is CASSPPGQRFGYTF. The CDR3 DNA reads as TGTGCCAGCAGCCCCCCGGGACAGCGGTTTGGCTACACCTTC.

A few counts support this clonotype. The V call is TRBV6-5, the J call TRBJ1-4, with unresolved D. Germline V CDR1 and CDR2: MNHEY, SVGAGI. The V end lost 2 bases, the J end lost 12 bases, and 13 bases lay between the germline ends. The CDR3 totals 13 residues. The CDR3 nucleotides are TGTGCCAGCAGTTACCCGGGAAGCCTACAACTGTTTTTT. Its protein is CASSYPGSLQLFF.

This clonotype has a handful of counts. The gene calls are TRBV19 and TRBJ1-1; 7 bases are shared with TRBD1. CDR1 and CDR2 from the germline V gene are LNHDA and SQIVND (reference sequence). The CDR3 is made up of 15 amino acids. J gave up 0 bases and V 6 bases, and 7 bases lay outside the gene matches. The CDR3 bases are TGTGCCAGTAGCGATAAGGGACAGTTGAACACTGAAGCTTTCTTT. The encoded protein is CASSDKGQLNTEAFF.

The rearrangement joins TRBV2 to TRBJ1-2; 7 bases match TRBD1. In germline, CDR1 is SNHLY, CDR2 FYNNEI. CDR3 size: 13 residues. Trimming removed 2 bases from V and 8 bases from J; junction bases left unmatched: 5. DNA for the CDR3: TGTGCCAGCAGTGAATGGGACAGTAAAGGCTACACCTTC. Protein product: CASSEWDSKGYTF.

The chain links TRBV24-1 to TRBJ2-3; D remains ambiguous. V was trimmed by 12 bases and J by 2 bases, leaving 17 bases between them. Germline-derived CDR1 and CDR2 are KGHDR and SFDVKD. This CDR3 spans 14 amino acids. The CDR3 loop is CAVSRGSNTDTQYF. The DNA for the CDR3 is TGTGCCGTCTCCCGTGGGTCTAACACAGATACGCAGTATTTT.

This clonotype was detected a few times. This chain links TRBV12-3 or TRBV12-4 with TRBJ2-3; D perhaps matches TRBD2 (5 bases). Trimming pared 5 bases from V and 7 bases from J, leaving 10 bases between. The CDR3 spans 12 residues. The CDR3 DNA sequence: TGTGCCAGCAGTGCGGACTCCAATACGCAGTATTTT. Residues: CASSADSNTQYF.

This clonotype has just a few counts. This chain joins TRBV9 and TRBJ1-1; D unclear. Germline assignment: CDR1 SGDLS and CDR2 YYNGEE. The length of the CDR3 is 15 residues. V was shortened by 0 bases and J by 0 bases, with 9 bases between the two germline ends. The CDR3 spells CASSVVGSVNTEAFF. The DNA for the CDR3 is TGTGCCAGCAGCGTAGTGGGGTCCGTGAACACTGAAGCTTTCTTT. Drawing the rest from reference TRBV9 and TRBJ1-1, the complete variable domain is DSGVTQTPKHLITATGQRVTLRCSPRSGDLSVYWYQQSLDQGLQFLIQYYNGEERAKGNILERFSAQQFPDLHSELNLSSLELGDSALYFCASSVVGSVNTEAFFGQGTRLTVV.

This clonotype was counted at least ten times. The chain recombines TRBV2 with TRBJ2-2, with D possibly TRBD1 on 5 matching bases. V lost 5 bases to trimming and J lost 9 bases, with 10 bases between them. Per germline, CDR1 SNHLY and CDR2 FYNNEI. The CDR3 has 12 residues. The DNA for the CDR3 is TGTGCCAGCAGTCTTAACAGGAGGGAGCTGTTTTTT. Translated, it gives CASSLNRRELFF.

This sequence joins TRBV20-1 and TRBJ2-7, with D perhaps TRBD1 (5 bases). The ends were cut back, 2 bases at V and 7 bases at J, with 12 bases in the middle. The V gene's germline CDR1 is DFQATT and CDR2 SNEGSKA (reference sequence). The CDR3 has 12 residues. The CDR3 protein is CSARQGGLEQYF. The CDR3, as DNA: TGCAGTGCTAGACAGGGCGGTCTGGAGCAGTACTTC.

A note on this clonotype: Being one base from a much bigger clone, this may be a read error. The chain has TRBV25-1 and TRBJ1-1, with unresolved D. Trimming took off 7 bases at V and 1 base at J, with 4 bases between the two ends. Germline assignment: CDR1 MGHDK and CDR2 SYGVNS. This CDR3 is built from 11 residues. CDR3 residues: CASMANTEAFF. The CDR3 DNA sequence: TGTGCCAGCATGGCGAACACTGAAGCTTTCTTT.

Of note for this clonotype: A much larger clone differs by one base, so this may be a read error. The V call is TRBV7-6, the J call TRBJ1-1, with 11 nucleotides matching TRBD1. The junction had 5 bases not matched to a gene; V was cut back by 7 bases and J by 4 bases. The CDR3 totals 14 residues. Germline CDR1 and CDR2: SGHVS and FNYEAQ. The CDR3 reads CASNMGQGVTEAFF. CDR3 DNA: TGTGCCAGCAACATGGGACAGGGGGTCACTGAAGCTTTCTTT.

Of note for this clonotype: A clone one base away is much larger, so this may be a read error. The chain employs TRBV9 and TRBJ1-5, with 7 bases fitting TRBD1. This CDR3 has 15 amino acids. Germline V gene data show CDR1 as SGDLS and CDR2 as YYNGEE. V was pared by 0 bases and J by 0 bases, with 0 bases of the junction left unmatched. The CDR3 DNA reads as TGTGCCAGCAGCGTAGCAGGGGGTAGCAATCAGCCCCAGCATTTT. Translating it yields CASSVAGGSNQPQHF. The full variable domain, rest sourced from reference TRBV9 and TRBJ1-5, is DSGVTQTPKHLITATGQRVTLRCSPRSGDLSVYWYQQSLDQGLQFLIQYYNGEERAKGNILERFSAQQFPDLHSELNLSSLELGDSALYFCASSVAGGSNQPQHFGDGTRLSIL.

About this clonotype itself: One end of the junction is discordant with germline, which a read error may explain. DNA of the CDR3: TGCGCCAGCAGCCAACTAAGGAGCTCTGGGGCCAACGTCCTGACTTTC. Encoded protein: CASSQLRSSGANVLTF. The chain links TRBV7-8 to TRBJ2-6; D not resolved. The CDR3 spans 16 residues. CDR1 is SGHVS, CDR2 FQNEAQ, per germline.

This clonotype was counted ten times or more. The chain recombines TRBV2 with TRBJ1-2; D call uncertain. CDR3 length: 13 residues. V dropped 10 bases and J dropped 8 bases, with 20 bases sitting between them. CDR1 SNHLY and CDR2 FYNNEI come from the germline V gene. CDR3 residues: CATPSVGSGGYTF. The CDR3 coding sequence is TGTGCCACTCCAAGCGTTGGTTCGGGCGGCTACACCTTC.

V and J are TRBV11-2 and TRBJ2-5; 8 nucleotides match TRBD1. The ends lost 3 bases at V and 3 bases at J; junction bases unmatched: 9. The germline V gene has CDR1 SGHAT and CDR2 FQNNGV. The CDR3 runs 16 residues. The CDR3 sequence: CASSLRDRIGEETQYF. CDR3 DNA sequence: TGTGCCAGCAGCTTGAGGGACAGGATCGGGGAAGAGACCCAGTACTTC.